Each of the 23 T cell receptor beta chains below was sequenced from the same sample in a study of blood T cell repertoires in COVID-19. Sequencing was performed with immunoSEQ multiplex PCR; in TCRdb, only in-frame clones are kept and a portion is missing. This table holds about 70,000 clones, about 80% found once. What was sequenced was peripheral blood. The receptor source for this set is a woman aged 70-85 years with acute or convalescent COVID-19.

In its sample, this clone was seen a few times. V is TRBV19 and J is TRBJ1-2; the D is unclear. This CDR3 comprises 12 residues. Trimming shortened V by 6 bases and J by 2 bases, and 7 bases separated the two germline ends. Germline V gives CDR1 LNHDA, CDR2 SQIVND (reference sequence). CDR3 DNA sequence: TGTGCCAGTAGGCAGATGAACTATGGCTACACCTTC. It translates to CASRQMNYGYTF. Full variable domain (missing parts from reference TRBV19 and TRBJ1-2): DGGITQSPKYLFRKEGQNVTLSCEQNLNHDAMYWYRQDPGQGLRLIYYSQIVNDFQKGDIAEGYSVSREKKESFPLTVTSAQKNPTAFYLCASRQMNYGYTFGSGTRLTVV.

The chain recombines TRBV4-2 with TRBJ1-4, with 9 bases matching TRBD1. The CDR3 is 16 amino acids. J gave up 5 bases and V 4 bases, and 8 bases lay outside the gene matches. Germline V CDR1 and CDR2: LGHNA, YNFKEQ. The CDR3 loop is CASSLPGQGQNEKLFF. The CDR3 bases are TGTGCCAGCAGCCTCCCGGGACAGGGCCAAAATGAAAAACTGTTTTTT.

This chain links TRBV5-1 with TRBJ1-1; TRBD1 agrees at 8 bases. In germline, CDR1 is SGHRS, CDR2 YFSETQ. V shed 4 bases, J shed 6 bases, and the junction held 20 bases outside the gene matches. The CDR3 is 18 residues long. The CDR3 coding sequence is TGCGCCAGCAGCCAGTATTATGGACAGGGAATTGGTGGGCCTGAAGCTTTCTTT. This gives the protein CASSQYYGQGIGGPEAFF.

The V gene is TRBV2, the J gene TRBJ2-3, with TRBD1 as a possible D gene (6 bases). V lost 3 bases and J 1 base, leaving 14 bases between the germline ends. There are 16 residues in the CDR3. CDR1 and CDR2 from the germline V gene are SNHLY and FYNNEI. CDR3 in DNA: TGTGCCAGCAGTGACATCAGGGCAGGGGGCACAGATACGCAGTATTTT. Translated, it gives CASSDIRAGGTDTQYF.

The chain combines TRBV11-1 with TRBJ2-7, with D possibly TRBD2 on 5 matching bases. V lost 0 bases and J 5 bases, leaving 11 bases between the germline ends. Germline CDR1 reads SGHAT; CDR2 reads FQDESV (reference sequence). The CDR3 covers 14 residues. CDR3 loop: CASSLAGELNEQYF. In DNA form, the CDR3 reads TGTGCCAGCAGCTTAGCGGGAGAGCTGAACGAGCAGTACTTC.

The chain recombines TRBV7-8 with TRBJ1-2, with D perhaps TRBD1 (5 bases). Germline loops: CDR1 SGHVS, CDR2 FQNEAQ. This CDR3 spans 14 amino acids. Between the trimmed V and J ends, which lost 5 bases and 7 bases, there was a span of 17 bases. DNA of the CDR3: TGTGCCAGCAGCCCGCAGGGTAGTCTCCGTGGCTACACCTTC. This gives the protein CASSPQGSLRGYTF.

J is TRBJ1-1 and V is TRBV5-3; 8 bases align to TRBD1. TRBV5-3 is sorted into the ORF group, with uncertain function. The CDR3 has 16 amino acids. V gave up 4 bases and J gave up 0 bases; unmatched junction bases: 8. The CDR3 protein is CARSPPDRAMNTEAFF. CDR3 sequence (DNA): TGTGCCAGAAGCCCCCCGGACAGGGCCATGAACACTGAAGCTTTCTTT.

The chain is built from TRBV7-9 and TRBJ2-3, with 9 bases that match TRBD1. The CDR3 has 16 amino acids. Germline-derived CDR1 and CDR2 are SEHNR and FQNEAQ (reference sequence). V lost 7 bases and J lost 5; bases outside the gene matches: 13. Here the CDR3 reads CASTQTVTGGVDTQYF. The CDR3 coding sequence is TGTGCCAGCACCCAAACCGTAACAGGGGGCGTAGATACGCAGTATTTT. The whole variable domain, remainder taken from reference TRBV7-9 and TRBJ2-3, is DTGVSQNPRHKITKRGQNVTFRCDPISEHNRLYWYRQTLGQGPEFLTYFQNEAQLEKSRLLSDRFSAERPKGSFSTLEIQRTEQGDSAMYLCASTQTVTGGVDTQYFGPGTRLTVL.

The V call is TRBV7-9, the J call TRBJ1-1; 7 bases are shared with TRBD1. The CDR3 has 14 amino acids. Unmatched junction bases numbered 6, after V lost 1 base and J lost 7 bases. The germline CDR1 and CDR2 sequences are SEHNR and FQNEAQ (reference sequence). This CDR3 reads CASSLERSGGEAFF. The CDR3 coding sequence is TGTGCCAGCAGCTTAGAACGGTCAGGGGGTGAAGCTTTCTTT.

The CDR3 region has the DNA TGTGCCAGCAGCTTCTTTAACAGGGGAAGAACCGGGGAGCTGTTTTTT. As protein: CASSFFNRGRTGELFF. The V gene is TRBV13, the J gene TRBJ2-2, with 7 positions matching TRBD1. After removal of 3 bases from V and 5 bases from J, the junction contained 9 bases not matched to a gene. The CDR3 consists of 16 residues. In germline, CDR1 is PRHDT, CDR2 FYEKMQ (reference sequence).

The J gene is TRBJ2-1, the V gene TRBV5-8; 7 bases map to TRBD1. Germline CDR1 and CDR2: SGHTS and YDEGEE. V was pared by 4 bases and J by 4 bases, with 8 bases of the junction left unmatched. This CDR3 is built from 15 residues. CDR3 protein: CASSPGQIKYNEQFF. In nucleotides, the CDR3 is TGTGCCAGCAGCCCGGGACAGATTAAATACAATGAGCAGTTCTTC.

Here the CDR3 DNA reads TGTGCCAGCAGTTCATCGAGGACAGGGGGGACCTATGGCTACACCTTC. It yields the protein CASSSSRTGGTYGYTF. The chain joins TRBV28 to TRBJ1-2; TRBD1 matches 10 bases. The germline gives CDR1 MDHEN, CDR2 SYDVKM. With 4 bases clipped from V and 4 bases from J, the junction kept 9 bases outside the gene matches. The CDR3 runs to 16 residues.

The V call is TRBV19, the J call TRBJ1-4; 10 positions agree with TRBD1. This CDR3 region has 23 residues. Germline-derived CDR1 and CDR2 are LNHDA and SQIVND (reference sequence). Trimming took 0 bases from V and 0 from J; bases not matched to a gene: 19. Here the CDR3 reads CASSIDPVGQGRVGIATNEKLFF. CDR3 in DNA: TGTGCCAGTAGTATAGACCCCGTGGGACAGGGGAGAGTCGGAATTGCAACTAATGAAAAACTGTTTTTT.

This chain uses TRBV15 with TRBJ2-3; 9 bases are a match to TRBD1. Trimming at V came to 0 bases and at J to 8 bases, leaving 9 bases not matched to a gene. This CDR3 region has 16 residues. Germline assignment: CDR1 LNHNV and CDR2 YYDKDF (reference sequence). The CDR3 loop is CATSRDPTGGTGTQYF. DNA of the CDR3: TGTGCCACCAGCAGAGATCCGACAGGGGGTACGGGTACGCAGTATTTT.

The CDR3 region has the DNA TGTGCCAGCAGCTCGGCACGGACAGTCCAAGAGACCCAGTACTTC. Translation: CASSSARTVQETQYF. V usage is TRBV5-4 and J usage is TRBJ2-5; TRBD1 is a possible D gene (6 bases). Germline V lookup: CDR1 SGHNT, CDR2 YYREEE (reference sequence). This CDR3 spans 15 amino acids. V was clipped by 3 bases and J by 1 base, with 13 bases between them.

This clone has just a few counts. The chain uses TRBV28 and TRBJ1-2, with 7 bases that match TRBD1. This CDR3 comprises 12 residues. V lost 5 bases to trimming and J lost 7 bases; unmatched junction nucleotides: 4. The germline gives CDR1 MDHEN, CDR2 SYDVKM. The CDR3 loop reads CASSLRQGGYTF. The CDR3 DNA reads as TGTGCCAGCAGTCTCCGACAGGGTGGCTACACCTTC.

V gene TRBV7-8 combines with J gene TRBJ2-7; D not certain. Germline V CDR1 and CDR2: SGHVS, FQNEAQ. The CDR3 contains 13 residues. The germline V and J ends were trimmed by 5 bases and 7 bases, with 15 bases remaining between them. For the CDR3, the DNA is TGTGCCAGCAGCCAATCCGCCGCCCTAGAGCAGTACTTC. This gives the protein CASSQSAALEQYF.

This clone was observed a few times. The chain carries TRBV25-1 and TRBJ2-5; TRBD2 agrees at 8 bases. J lost 4 bases, V lost 6 bases, and 16 bases had no gene match. The CDR3 has 17 residues. In germline, CDR1 is MGHDK, CDR2 SYGVNS. CDR3 residues: CASSPYVASGRRETQYF. The CDR3 region has the DNA TGTGCCAGCAGCCCATACGTTGCTAGCGGGCGGAGAGAGACCCAGTACTTC.

The chain uses TRBV7-9 and TRBJ2-1; TRBD2 is a possible D gene (5 bases). The germline V gene has CDR1 SEHNR and CDR2 FQNEAQ (reference sequence). The ends were cut back, 2 bases at V and 8 bases at J, with 10 bases in the middle. The CDR3 is 13 residues long. The chain's CDR3 is CASSLSSDYEQFF. The DNA of the CDR3 is TGTGCCAGCAGCTTAAGTTCGGACTATGAGCAGTTCTTC.

Here the CDR3 reads CASSIPGGFGNTIYF. CDR3 DNA: TGTGCCAGTAGTATTCCAGGGGGCTTTGGAAACACCATATATTTT. The gene calls are TRBV19 and TRBJ1-3; the match to TRBD1 covers 8 bases. V trimming: 3 bases; J trimming: 3 bases; junction bases outside the gene matches: 4. Per germline, CDR1 LNHDA and CDR2 SQIVND (reference sequence). CDR3 length equals 15 residues.

This rearrangement joins TRBV5-1 to TRBJ1-5, with D uncertain. Germline V gene lookup returns CDR1 SGHRS and CDR2 YFSETQ. The CDR3 runs 13 residues. V dropped 0 bases and J dropped 1 base, with 2 bases sitting between them. The CDR3: CASSLASNQPQHF. Here the CDR3 DNA reads TGCGCCAGCAGCTTGGCGAGCAATCAGCCCCAGCATTTT.

This clone was found once. The chain employs TRBV28 and TRBJ2-2; a possible D gene is TRBD2 (5 bases). Germline loops: CDR1 MDHEN, CDR2 SYDVKM. V dropped 4 bases and J dropped 2 bases, with 14 bases sitting between them. The CDR3 runs to 16 residues. CDR3 DNA: TGTGCCAGCAGTTCCAACCCCGGACTTAACACCGGGGAGCTGTTTTTT. Amino acids: CASSSNPGLNTGELFF. The full variable domain, in which reference TRBV28 and TRBJ2-2 provide the parts outside the CDR3, is DVKVTQSSRYLVKRTGEKVFLECVQDMDHENMFWYRQDPGLGLRLIYFSYDVKMKEKGDIPEGYSVSREKKERFSLILESASTNQTSMYLCASSSNPGLNTGELFFGEGSRLTVL.

This chain joins TRBV5-1 and TRBJ2-3; 10 bases align to TRBD2. CDR1 and CDR2 (germline): SGHRS, YFSETQ. CDR3 length: 16 residues. Germline trimming cut 0 bases from V and 4 bases from J; bases unmatched to any gene: 5. The CDR3 is CASSLDALAGADTQYF. In DNA form, the CDR3 reads TGCGCCAGCAGCTTGGATGCCCTAGCGGGAGCAGATACGCAGTATTTT.